This entry is about one T cell receptor (beta chain). The data were obtained in a study of shared clonotypes between healthy human individuals. Method: immunoSEQ multiplex PCR; TCRdb's copy keeps in-frame clones and lacks some. The table lists approximately 2,300,000 clones, about 90% of them singletons, with approximately 0.4% in the top ten. The germline gives CDR1 SGHAT, CDR2 FQNNGV. V lost 5 bases and J lost 3; bases outside the gene matches: 6. The CDR3 has 15 amino acids. The chain couples TRBV11-2 to TRBJ2-3; 9 bases are a match to TRBD2. This clonotype was sampled from a man aged 18 to 30 in good health. Some clones in this sample may be carry-over from other donors' samples. Sequencing used naive CD4+ T cells from PBMCs. The subset is: CD45RA+ positively selected. The DNA of the CDR3 is TGTGCCAGCAGCCAACTGGCGGGAGGGACAGATACGCAGTATTTT. This encodes CASSQLAGGTDTQYF.